Below are 18 T cell receptor beta chains sequenced from a single sample in a study of cytomegalovirus exposure and HLA in healthy donors. Libraries were prepared by immunoSEQ multiplex PCR; TCRdb keeps only in-frame clonotypes and omits some of them. There are 200,000 to 300,000 clones in the sample; approximately 86% occur only once, and 1.2% lies in the top ten. The source material was PBMCs. Source of these receptors: a woman in her 30s in good health and CMV-seropositive.

The chain carries TRBV10-1 and TRBJ2-7, with D uncertain. CDR1 is WNHNN, CDR2 SYGVQD, per germline (reference sequence). The CDR3 has 15 amino acids. Trimming removed 0 bases from V and 3 bases from J, with 12 bases in between. For the CDR3, the DNA is TGCGCCAGCAGTGAGTCAACACTGTCGGGCTACGAGCAGTACTTC. This translates into CASSESTLSGYEQYF.

The rearrangement joins TRBV4-1 to TRBJ2-7; 10 bases fit TRBD1. Germline V gene data show CDR1 as MGHRA and CDR2 as YSYEKL. The trim removed 1 base at V and 7 bases at J, leaving 7 bases unmatched. The CDR3 has 15 amino acids. The CDR3: CASSQGDRGLREQYF. The CDR3 nucleotides read TGCGCCAGCAGCCAAGGGGACAGGGGTCTAAGAGAGCAGTACTTC.

The genes are TRBV5-1 and TRBJ1-1, with D possibly TRBD1 on 6 matching bases. The V gene lost 1 base and the J gene lost 1 base, with 8 bases spanning the gap. CDR1 and CDR2 (germline): SGHRS, YFSETQ. The CDR3 covers 14 residues. The CDR3: CASSLTGRNTEAFF. The CDR3 DNA follows: TGCGCCAGCAGCTTGACAGGGAGGAACACTGAAGCTTTCTTT.

This chain joins TRBV15 and TRBJ2-5, with 10 bases fitting TRBD1. With 0 bases clipped from V and 2 bases from J, the junction kept 6 bases outside the gene matches. The CDR3 length is 17 residues. Looked up from germline, CDR1 is LNHNV and CDR2 is YYDKDF (reference sequence). The CDR3 DNA sequence: TGTGCCACCAGCAGAGAAAGAGGGACAGGGGCACAAGAGACCCAGTACTTC. Its translation: CATSRERGTGAQETQYF.

V gene TRBV6-5 combines with J gene TRBJ1-1; a weak D match, TRBD1 (6 bases). The ends were cut back, 2 bases at V and 12 bases at J, with 13 bases in the middle. The CDR3 spans 12 residues. Germline-derived CDR1 and CDR2 are MNHEY and SVGAGI. The CDR3 protein is CASSYGEGGTFF. The CDR3 region has the DNA TGTGCCAGCAGTTACGGGGAAGGGGGAACTTTCTTT.

This clone was counted between two and nine times. The rearrangement joins TRBV30 to TRBJ2-1; D possibly corresponds to TRBD2 (9 bases). The germline CDR1 and CDR2 sequences are GTSNPN and SVGIG (reference sequence). The CDR3 is 14 residues long. Deletions cut 2 bases from V and 16 bases from J, with 24 bases between. CDR3 sequence reads: CAWSWGGLAGQEFF. The CDR3, as DNA: TGTGCCTGGAGTTGGGGCGGGCTAGCGGGACAGGAATTCTTC. Full variable domain (missing parts from reference TRBV30 and TRBJ2-1): SQTIHQWPATLVQPVGSPLSLECTVEGTSNPNLYWYRQAAGRGLQLLFYSVGIGQISSEVPQNLSASRPQDRQFILSSKKLLLSDSGFYLCAWSWGGLAGQEFFGPGTRLTVL.

This sequence joins TRBV27 and TRBJ1-2; D may be TRBD1 (6 bases). CDR3 length equals 13 residues. Trimming removed 8 bases at V and 1 base at J, with 11 bases between. The germline V gene encodes CDR1 MNHEY and CDR2 SMNVEV (reference sequence). CDR3 in amino acids: CASQGLGNYGYTF. The CDR3 DNA reads TGTGCCAGCCAGGGGCTAGGTAACTATGGCTACACCTTC.

The J gene is TRBJ1-5, the V gene TRBV6-6; D not resolved. V was pared by 7 bases and J by 0 bases, with 10 bases between. The length of the CDR3 is 14 residues. Germline-derived CDR1 and CDR2 are MNHNY and SVGAGI (reference sequence). Here the CDR3 reads CASTVQPSNQPQHF. The CDR3 DNA is TGTGCCAGCACTGTACAGCCTAGCAATCAGCCCCAGCATTTT.

The chain employs TRBV15 and TRBJ2-7, with 11 bases fitting TRBD2. The V gene's germline CDR1 is LNHNV and CDR2 YYDKDF (reference sequence). CDR3 length: 15 residues. With 7 bases clipped from V and 3 bases from J, the junction kept 8 bases outside the gene matches. Here the CDR3 DNA reads TGTGCCACCAAATTAAGCGGGACTAGCGGCTACGAGCAGTACTTC. It codes for CATKLSGTSGYEQYF.

The genes are TRBV11-2 and TRBJ2-7; TRBD1 aligns across 7 bases. The CDR3 spans 15 residues. V dropped 0 bases and J dropped 0; count of bases not matched to a gene: 2. Germline loops: CDR1 SGHAT, CDR2 FQNNGV. CDR3 sequence: CASSLERDSSYEQYF. CDR3 coding DNA: TGTGCCAGCAGCTTAGAAAGGGACAGCTCCTACGAGCAGTACTTC.

The chain carries TRBV5-1 and TRBJ2-7; TRBD1 agrees at 10 bases. V trimming: 5 bases; J trimming: 3 bases; junction bases outside the gene matches: 5. Germline lookup yields CDR1 SGHRS and CDR2 YFSETQ. This CDR3 has 14 amino acids. The CDR3 protein is CASRTGTGDYEQYF. The CDR3 nucleotides read TGCGCCAGCAGAACCGGGACAGGGGACTACGAGCAGTACTTC.

The chain links TRBV7-9 to TRBJ2-1; 10 nucleotides match TRBD2. J gave up 9 bases and V 8 bases, and 19 bases lay outside the gene matches. Germline V gene sequence: CDR1 SEHNR, CDR2 FQNEAQ (reference sequence). CDR3 length: 17 residues. The CDR3 DNA is TGTGCCAGCCTACCTAGCGGGGGACTAGCTATATCTATTGAGCAGTTCTTC. It is translated as CASLPSGGLAISIEQFF.

The chain is built from TRBV19 and TRBJ1-1; 9 nucleotides line up with TRBD1. V shed 4 bases and J 6 bases; nucleotides not matched to a gene: 12. CDR1 is LNHDA and CDR2 is SQIVND in the germline V gene (reference sequence). This CDR3 region has 16 residues. The CDR3 sequence: CASSTTGGGGFAEAFF. The CDR3 DNA sequence: TGTGCCAGTAGTACCACAGGGGGCGGGGGGTTTGCTGAAGCTTTCTTT. Together with reference TRBV19 and TRBJ1-1, the CDR3 gives the full variable domain: DGGITQSPKYLFRKEGQNVTLSCEQNLNHDAMYWYRQDPGQGLRLIYYSQIVNDFQKGDIAEGYSVSREKKESFPLTVTSAQKNPTAFYLCASSTTGGGGFAEAFFGQGTRLTVV.

In the case of this clone: At one boundary the junction diverges from the germline segment, which might be a read error. The V gene is TRBV30, the J gene TRBJ2-7, with D perhaps matching TRBD2 (5 bases). The CDR3 length is 12 residues. Germline CDR1 reads GTSNPN; CDR2 reads SVGIG (reference sequence). The chain's CDR3 is CAWGISRGSFVF. The CDR3 DNA follows: TGTGCCTGGGGTATTAGTAGAGGGAGCTTCGTCTTC. The whole variable domain, remainder taken from reference TRBV30 and TRBJ2-7, is SQTIHQWPATLVQPVGSPLSLECTVEGTSNPNLYWYRQAAGRGLQLLFYSVGIGQISSEVPQNLSASRPQDRQFILSSKKLLLSDSGFYLCAWGISRGSFVFGPGTRLTVT.

The chain combines TRBV25-1 with TRBJ1-2; D unclear. CDR3 length: 11 amino acids. V gave up 6 bases and J gave up 7 bases, with 9 bases separating them. The V gene's germline CDR1 is MGHDK and CDR2 SYGVNS. CDR3 sequence reads: CASSQGSGYTF. The CDR3 DNA reads as TGTGCCAGCAGCCAAGGGAGTGGCTACACCTTC.

This CDR3 is CASSELIAGADYNEQFF. DNA for the CDR3: TGTGCCAGCAGTGAATTAATAGCGGGAGCCGACTACAATGAGCAGTTCTTC. The V and J genes are TRBV25-1 and TRBJ2-1, with 9 bases matching TRBD2. This CDR3 contains 17 residues. J lost 3 bases, V lost 1 base, and 7 bases had no gene match. Germline CDR1 reads MGHDK; CDR2 reads SYGVNS.

The genes are TRBV30 and TRBJ2-2; D might be TRBD1 (5 bases). CDR1 and CDR2 (germline): GTSNPN, SVGIG (reference sequence). Trimming removed 5 bases at V and 7 bases at J, with 11 bases between. The CDR3 sequence is 12 residues long. The CDR3 reads CAWLGAVGELFF. The CDR3 DNA sequence: TGTGCCTGGCTTGGGGCCGTCGGGGAGCTGTTTTTT.

DNA of the CDR3: TGTGCCAGCAGCTCCGGGACAGGGTCTATGACAGATACGCAGTATTTT. It yields the protein CASSSGTGSMTDTQYF. This rearrangement joins TRBV5-6 to TRBJ2-3; 9 positions agree with TRBD1. V shed 3 bases and J 3 bases; nucleotides not matched to a gene: 8. Germline assignment: CDR1 SGHDT and CDR2 YYEEEE. This CDR3 spans 16 amino acids.